What follows is one T cell receptor beta chain and its context. Per the original methods: Amplification from reference gene primers served as the basis for estimated nucleated cell counts. Assay used: immunoSEQ multiplex PCR; TCRdb lists only in-frame clones, some missing. V, J and clone size are taken as reported in that table, and D and trimming were inferred from the DNA itself. The sample records some 190,000 clones, approximately 77% being singletons. This specimen comes from a study of blood T cell repertoires in COVID-19. The wider study: There were acute and convalescent COVID-19 samples, and they came from the United States, Italy and Spain. The cDNA or gDNA used as material had been derived from T cells, B-cell-depleted T cells, or PBMCs.

The CDR3 consists of 14 residues. The V segment lost 5 bases and the J segment 6 bases; nucleotides outside the gene matches: 9. Germline V CDR1 and CDR2: LNHNV, YYDKDF (reference sequence). The clonotype was recovered from a woman older than 75 with active or convalescent COVID-19. The sequenced sample consisted of peripheral blood. The chain joins TRBV15 to TRBJ2-7, with TRBD2 identical over 8 bases. The DNA of the CDR3 is TGTGCCACCAGCGACAAGCGGGAGACGGGCGAGCAGTACTTC. Amino acid sequence: CATSDKRETGEQYF. Full variable domain (remainder filled in from reference TRBV15 and TRBJ2-7): DAMVIQNPRYQVTQFGKPVTLSCSQTLNHNVMYWYQQKSSQAPKLLFHYYDKDFNNEADTPDNFQSRRPNTSFCFLDIRSPGLGDTAMYLCATSDKRETGEQYFGPGTRLTVT.